A single TCR beta chain is shown here with its context. V was pared by 0 bases and J by 4 bases, with 11 bases between. Germline V CDR1 and CDR2: SGDLS, YYNGEE. The CDR3 extends over 15 amino acids. These data belong to a study of blood T cell repertoires in COVID-19. Study summary: Italy, Spain and the United States were the sources of the convalescent and acute COVID-19 samples. PBMCs, B-cell-depleted T cells, or T cells were the source of the cDNA or gDNA that made up the material.

The authors' processing: For nucleated cells, counts were estimated from reference gene primer amplification. Method: immunoSEQ multiplex PCR; TCRdb's copy keeps in-frame clones and lacks some. The D gene and trimming were derived from the DNA, and the V and J assignments and clone size from that table. The sample has tens of thousands of clones, about 90% seen once. The sequence derives from a human donor with active COVID-19. The donor label of this sample is uncertain. The chain couples TRBV9 to TRBJ1-3, with D possibly being TRBD1 (5 bases). Sequencing was done on a sample of peripheral blood. CDR3 bases: TGTGCCAGCAGCGTAGATTTGACAGCAGGAAACACCATATATTTT. Its protein is CASSVDLTAGNTIYF. Full variable domain (rest looked up from reference TRBV9 and TRBJ1-3): DSGVTQTPKHLITATGQRVTLRCSPRSGDLSVYWYQQSLDQGLQFLIQYYNGEERAKGNILERFSAQQFPDLHSELNLSSLELGDSALYFCASSVDLTAGNTIYFGEGSWLTVV.